This is a list of T cell receptor beta chains from one sample in a study of molecular identifiers for immune sequencing clone quantification. TCRdb independently ran MiXCR on the PCR reads; one entry per CDR3 protein. Among about 630,000 distinct CDR3 sequences, approximately 24% were seen once, and the ten largest hold about 0.84%. The specimen was naive CD8+ T cells from blood, with Jurkat cell RNA spiked in. The receptors were gathered from a human donor in good health. Some libraries in this study had Jurkat cell RNA spiked in. Both conserved end residues are part of each CDR3. A D gene is named only where the DNA matches it firmly.

V: TRBV5-4
D: NA
J: TRBJ1-1
CDR3: CASSLAPSFEAFF

V: TRBV30
D: NA
J: TRBJ2-1
CDR3: CAWGLSSYNEQFF

V: TRBV13
D: NA
J: TRBJ2-4
CDR3: CASSRGTPNIQYF

V: TRBV4-2
D: TRBD1
J: TRBJ1-1
CDR3: CASSQDPTGVNTEAFF

V: TRBV12-3/TRBV12-4
D: NA
J: TRBJ1-5
CDR3: CARAQEASNQPQHF

V: TRBV7-2
D: NA
J: TRBJ2-3
CDR3: CASSFSKRGSDTQYF

V: TRBV6-1
D: NA
J: TRBJ1-3
CDR3: CASSDPHRASGNTIYF

V: TRBV28
D: TRBD2
J: TRBJ2-7
CDR3: CASSLGLDTYAQYF

V: TRBV12-3/TRBV12-4
D: TRBD1
J: TRBJ2-1
CDR3: CASSPTGIPYNEQFF

V: TRBV9
D: TRBD2
J: TRBJ2-3
CDR3: CASSVAGGTVTQYF

V: TRBV9
D: TRBD2
J: TRBJ2-7
CDR3: CASSASGSKHEQYF

V: TRBV19
D: NA
J: TRBJ2-2
CDR3: CASSTGWRTGELFF

V: TRBV6-6
D: TRBD1
J: TRBJ2-1
CDR3: CASTSPGQEGNEQFF

V: TRBV29-1
D: NA
J: TRBJ2-7
CDR3: CSMRCRDTYEQYF